This T cell receptor (beta chain) derives from a study of blood T cells in healthy people across ages. A second PCR, run for about 7 to 12 cycles, used a sample-barcoded 5' primer plus a J-beta primer mix. Every molecule of cDNA carried a tag from a template-switch adaptor with 12 random nucleotides. Every sample gave at least 2.5 million paired-end reads containing CDR3. One entry per CDR3 protein, called by TCRdb with MiXCR from the 5' RACE reads. The data contain 1.5 million or so distinct CDR3 sequences, approximately 38% of them singletons. Germline CDR1 is SGHAT and CDR2 is FQNNGV. V was shortened by 3 bases and J by 0 bases, with 9 bases between the two germline ends. CDR3 length equals 16 residues. This clonotype appeared a few times. What it recognizes is unknown. Findings and caveats of the study: Naive T cell percentage by flow cytometry tracked strongly with beta diversity. CMV status of donors was not determined, possibly confounding expanded clonotype changes.

The material sequenced was blood. The chain carries TRBV11-2 and TRBJ2-6; perhaps TRBD1 as D (5 bases). This receptor was taken from a woman aged 18-35 years in good health. The CDR3 region is CASSLGRPSGANVLTF. The CDR3 coding sequence is TGTGCCAGCAGCTTGGGGCGGCCCTCTGGGGCCAACGTCCTGACTTTC.